This T cell receptor beta chain emerged from a study of cytomegalovirus exposure and HLA in healthy donors. Points on this clone: Its specificity is unknown.

Sequencing was performed with immunoSEQ multiplex PCR; in TCRdb, only in-frame clones are kept and a portion is missing. The table has hundreds of thousands of clones, roughly 88% seen once. The CDR3 totals 11 residues. CDR1 SEHNR and CDR2 FQNEAQ come from the germline V gene (reference sequence). V gave up 6 bases and J gave up 5 bases, with 5 bases separating them. The study, taken as a whole, reports: The authors enumerated some 160 TCR beta chains as linked to cytomegalovirus.

The specimen was PBMCs. This receptor was identified in a woman younger than 35 in good health and CMV-seronegative. The rearrangement uses TRBV7-9 and TRBJ1-3; the D is unclear. Here the CDR3 reads CASRLRNTIYF. The CDR3 nucleotides read TGTGCCAGCAGACTAAGAAACACCATATATTTT. The variable domain in full, with the rest retrieved from reference TRBV7-9 and TRBJ1-3, is DTGVSQNPRHKITKRGQNVTFRCDPISEHNRLYWYRQTLGQGPEFLTYFQNEAQLEKSRLLSDRFSAERPKGSFSTLEIQRTEQGDSAMYLCASRLRNTIYFGEGSWLTVV.